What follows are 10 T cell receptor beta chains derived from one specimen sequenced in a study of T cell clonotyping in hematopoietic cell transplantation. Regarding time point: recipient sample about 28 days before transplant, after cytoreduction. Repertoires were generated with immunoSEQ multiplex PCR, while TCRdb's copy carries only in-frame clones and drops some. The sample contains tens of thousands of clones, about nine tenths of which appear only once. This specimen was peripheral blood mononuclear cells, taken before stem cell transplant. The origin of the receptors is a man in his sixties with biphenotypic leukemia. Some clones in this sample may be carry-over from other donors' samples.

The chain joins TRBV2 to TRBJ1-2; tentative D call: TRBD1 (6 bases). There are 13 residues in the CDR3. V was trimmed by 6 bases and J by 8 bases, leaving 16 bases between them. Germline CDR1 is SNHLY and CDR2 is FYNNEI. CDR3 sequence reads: CASRLYRVQGYTF. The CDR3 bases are TGTGCCAGCAGGCTCTACAGGGTTCAAGGCTACACCTTC. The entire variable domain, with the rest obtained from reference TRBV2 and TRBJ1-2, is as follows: EPEVTQTPSHQVTQMGQEVILRCVPISNHLYFYWYRQILGQKVEFLVSFYNNEISEKSEIFDDQFSVERPDGSNFTLKIRSTKLEDSAMYFCASRLYRVQGYTFGSGTRLTVV.

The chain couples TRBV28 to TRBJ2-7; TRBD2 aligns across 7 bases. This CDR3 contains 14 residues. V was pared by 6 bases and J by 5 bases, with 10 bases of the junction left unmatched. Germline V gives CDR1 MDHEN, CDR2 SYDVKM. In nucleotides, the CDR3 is TGTGCCAGCAGAGAGAGCGGGACCGAAGACGAGCAGTACTTC. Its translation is CASRESGTEDEQYF.

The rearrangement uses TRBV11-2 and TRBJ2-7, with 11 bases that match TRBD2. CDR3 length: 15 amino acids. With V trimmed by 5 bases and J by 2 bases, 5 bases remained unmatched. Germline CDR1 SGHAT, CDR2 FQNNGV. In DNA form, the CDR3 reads TGTGCCAGCAGCAGGGGGACTAGCGGACCCTACGAGCAGTACTTC. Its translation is CASSRGTSGPYEQYF.

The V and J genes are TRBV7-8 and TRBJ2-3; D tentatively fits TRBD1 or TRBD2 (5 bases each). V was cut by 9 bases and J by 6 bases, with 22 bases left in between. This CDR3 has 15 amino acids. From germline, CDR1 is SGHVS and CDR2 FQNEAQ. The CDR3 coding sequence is TGTGCCAGTAAGGGGAGAAGCTTGGGCTTGGATACGCAGTATTTT. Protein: CASKGRSLGLDTQYF.

CDR3 protein: CASTPAGTETQYF. The CDR3 DNA follows: TGTGCCAGCACCCCAGCGGGAACAGAGACCCAGTACTTC. V gene TRBV5-4 combines with J gene TRBJ2-5; 7 bases are a match to TRBD2. The CDR3 has 13 residues. The V segment lost 6 bases and the J segment 4 bases; nucleotides outside the gene matches: 6. Germline lookup yields CDR1 SGHNT and CDR2 YYREEE (reference sequence).

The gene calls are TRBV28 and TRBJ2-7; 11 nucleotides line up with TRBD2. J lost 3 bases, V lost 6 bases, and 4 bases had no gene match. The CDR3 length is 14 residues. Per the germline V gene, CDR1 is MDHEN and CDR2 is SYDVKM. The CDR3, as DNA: TGTGCCAGCAGGTTAGCGGGAGGGCACTACGAGCAGTACTTC. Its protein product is CASRLAGGHYEQYF.

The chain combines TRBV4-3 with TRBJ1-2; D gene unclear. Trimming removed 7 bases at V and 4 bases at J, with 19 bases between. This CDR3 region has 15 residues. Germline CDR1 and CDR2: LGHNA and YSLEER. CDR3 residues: CASTRGEGPSYGYTF. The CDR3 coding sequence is TGCGCCAGCACCCGAGGTGAGGGCCCCAGCTATGGCTACACCTTC.

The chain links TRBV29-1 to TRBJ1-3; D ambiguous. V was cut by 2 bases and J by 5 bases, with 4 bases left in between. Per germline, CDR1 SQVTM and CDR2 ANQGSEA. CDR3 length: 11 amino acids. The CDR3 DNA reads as TGCAGCGTTGAACTTCGAAACACCATATATTTT. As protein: CSVELRNTIYF.

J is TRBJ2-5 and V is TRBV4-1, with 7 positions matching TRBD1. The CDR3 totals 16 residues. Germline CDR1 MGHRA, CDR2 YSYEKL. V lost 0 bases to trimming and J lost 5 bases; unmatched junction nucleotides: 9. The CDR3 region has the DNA TGCGCCAGCAGCCAAGAAGTGACAGGGTCGATGGAGACCCAGTACTTC. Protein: CASSQEVTGSMETQYF.

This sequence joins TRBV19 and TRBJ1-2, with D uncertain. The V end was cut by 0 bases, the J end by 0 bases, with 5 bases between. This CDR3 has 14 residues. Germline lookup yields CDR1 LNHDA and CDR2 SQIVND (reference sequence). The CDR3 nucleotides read TGTGCCAGTAGTATAGACGGAACTAACTATGGCTACACCTTC. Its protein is CASSIDGTNYGYTF.